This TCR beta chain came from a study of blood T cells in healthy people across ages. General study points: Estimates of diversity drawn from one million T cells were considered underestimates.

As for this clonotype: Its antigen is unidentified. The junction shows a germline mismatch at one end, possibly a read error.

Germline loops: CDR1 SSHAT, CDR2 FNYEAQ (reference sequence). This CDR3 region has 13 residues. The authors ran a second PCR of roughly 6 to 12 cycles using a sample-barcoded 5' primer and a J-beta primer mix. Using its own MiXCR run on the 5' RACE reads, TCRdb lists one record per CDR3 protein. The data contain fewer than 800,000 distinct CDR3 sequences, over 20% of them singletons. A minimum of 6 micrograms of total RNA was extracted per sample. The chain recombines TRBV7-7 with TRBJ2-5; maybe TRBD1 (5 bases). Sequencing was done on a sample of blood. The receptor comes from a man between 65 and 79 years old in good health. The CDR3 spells CASSLEGVATQYF. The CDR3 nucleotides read TGTGCTAGCAGCCTAGAAGGGGTGGCGACCCAGTACTTC.